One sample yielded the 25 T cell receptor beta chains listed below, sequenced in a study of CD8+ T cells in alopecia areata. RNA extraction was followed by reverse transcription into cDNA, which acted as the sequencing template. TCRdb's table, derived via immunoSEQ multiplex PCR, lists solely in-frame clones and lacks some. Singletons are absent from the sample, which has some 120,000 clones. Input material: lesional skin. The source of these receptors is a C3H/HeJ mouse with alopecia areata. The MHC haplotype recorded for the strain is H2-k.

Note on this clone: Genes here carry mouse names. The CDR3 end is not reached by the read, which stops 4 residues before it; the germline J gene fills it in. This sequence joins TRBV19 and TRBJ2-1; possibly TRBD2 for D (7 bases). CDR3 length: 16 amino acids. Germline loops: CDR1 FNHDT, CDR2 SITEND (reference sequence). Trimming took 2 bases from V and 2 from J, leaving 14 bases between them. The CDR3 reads CASSIRLGAYYAEQFF. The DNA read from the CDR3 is TGTGCCAGCAGTATTCGGCTGGGGGCGTACTATGCT.

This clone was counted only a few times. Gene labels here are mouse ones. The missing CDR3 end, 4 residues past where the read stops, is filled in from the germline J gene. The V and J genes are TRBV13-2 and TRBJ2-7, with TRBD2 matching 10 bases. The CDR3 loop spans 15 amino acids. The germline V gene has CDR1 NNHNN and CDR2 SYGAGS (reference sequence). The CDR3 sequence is CASGFLTGGFYEQYF. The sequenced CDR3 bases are TGTGCCAGCGGTTTTCTGACTGGGGGGTTTTAT.

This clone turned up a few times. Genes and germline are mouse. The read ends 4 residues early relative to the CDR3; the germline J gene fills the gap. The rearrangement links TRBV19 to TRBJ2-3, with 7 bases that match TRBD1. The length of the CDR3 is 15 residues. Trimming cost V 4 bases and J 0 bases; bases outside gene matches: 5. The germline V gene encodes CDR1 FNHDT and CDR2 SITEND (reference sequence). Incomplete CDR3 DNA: TGTGCCAGCAGTCCTACAGGGGCTAGTGCAGAA. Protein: CASSPTGASAE. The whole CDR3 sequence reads CASSPTGASAETLYF.

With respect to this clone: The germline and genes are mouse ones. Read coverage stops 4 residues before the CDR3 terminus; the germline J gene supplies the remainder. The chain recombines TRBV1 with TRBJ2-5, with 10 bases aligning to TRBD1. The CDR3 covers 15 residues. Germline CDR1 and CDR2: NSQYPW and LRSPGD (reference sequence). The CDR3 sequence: CTCSAEDRGEDTQYF. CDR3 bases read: TGCACCTGCAGTGCAGAGGACAGGGGGGAAGAC.

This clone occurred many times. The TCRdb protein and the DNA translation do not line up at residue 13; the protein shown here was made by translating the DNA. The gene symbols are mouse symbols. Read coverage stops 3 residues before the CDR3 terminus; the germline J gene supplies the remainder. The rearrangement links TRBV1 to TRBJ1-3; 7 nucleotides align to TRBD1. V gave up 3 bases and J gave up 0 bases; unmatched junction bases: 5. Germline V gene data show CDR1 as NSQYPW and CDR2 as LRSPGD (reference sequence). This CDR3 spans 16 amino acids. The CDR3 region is CTCSAPGTDSGNTLYF. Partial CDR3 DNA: TGCACCTGCAGTGCGCCCGGGACAGATTCTGGAAATACG.

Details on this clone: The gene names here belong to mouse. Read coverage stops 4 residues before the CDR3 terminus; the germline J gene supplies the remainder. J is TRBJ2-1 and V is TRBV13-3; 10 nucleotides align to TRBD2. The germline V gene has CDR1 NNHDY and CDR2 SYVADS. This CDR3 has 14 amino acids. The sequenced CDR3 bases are TGTGCCAGCAGGGGGACTGGGGCCAGGGCT. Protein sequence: CASRGTGARA. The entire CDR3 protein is CASRGTGARAEQFF.

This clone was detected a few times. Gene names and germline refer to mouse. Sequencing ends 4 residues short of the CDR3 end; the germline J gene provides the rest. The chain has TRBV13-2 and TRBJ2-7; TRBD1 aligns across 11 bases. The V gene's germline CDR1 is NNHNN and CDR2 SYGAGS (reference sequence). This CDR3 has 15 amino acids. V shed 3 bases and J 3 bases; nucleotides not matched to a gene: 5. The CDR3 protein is CASGAPGQGGYEQYF. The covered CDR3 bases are TGTGCCAGCGGTGCCCCGGGACAGGGGGGCTAT.

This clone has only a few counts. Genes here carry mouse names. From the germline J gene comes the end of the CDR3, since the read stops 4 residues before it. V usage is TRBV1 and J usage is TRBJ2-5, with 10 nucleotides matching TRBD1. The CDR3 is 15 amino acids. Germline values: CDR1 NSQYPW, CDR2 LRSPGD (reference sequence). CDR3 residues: CTCSAVLDRGDTQYF. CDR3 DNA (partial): TGCACCTGCAGTGCAGTCCTGGACAGGGGGGAC.

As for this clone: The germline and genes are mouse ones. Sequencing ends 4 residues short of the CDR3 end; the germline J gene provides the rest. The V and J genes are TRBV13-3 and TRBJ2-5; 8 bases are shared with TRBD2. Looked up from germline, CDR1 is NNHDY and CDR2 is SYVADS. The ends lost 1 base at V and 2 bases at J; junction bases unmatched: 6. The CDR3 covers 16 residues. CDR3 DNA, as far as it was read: TGTGCCAGCAGTGATCCTCGACTGGGGTCCCAAGAC. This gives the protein CASSDPRLGSQD. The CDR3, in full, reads CASSDPRLGSQDTQYF.

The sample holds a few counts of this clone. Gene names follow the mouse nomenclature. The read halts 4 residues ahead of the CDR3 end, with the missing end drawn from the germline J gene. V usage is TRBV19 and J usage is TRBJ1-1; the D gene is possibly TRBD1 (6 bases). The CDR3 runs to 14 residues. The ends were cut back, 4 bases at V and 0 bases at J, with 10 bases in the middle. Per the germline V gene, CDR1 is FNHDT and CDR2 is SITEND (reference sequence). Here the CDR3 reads CASSQTGANTEVFF. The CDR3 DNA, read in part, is TGTGCCAGCAGTCAGACAGGAGCAAACACA.

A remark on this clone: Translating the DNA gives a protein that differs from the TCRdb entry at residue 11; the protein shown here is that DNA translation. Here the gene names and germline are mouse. The DNA read from the CDR3 is TGTGCCAGCGGTGACGGCAGGGGTAATTCGCCC. As protein: CASGDGRGNSP. The full CDR3 protein reads CASGDGRGNSPLYF. The rearrangement joins TRBV13-2 to TRBJ1-6; tentatively, D is TRBD1 (6 bases). The read ends 3 residues shy of where the CDR3 ends; the end is completed using the germline J gene. TRBJ1-6 belongs to the ORF category, with a function that is uncertain. The germline V and J ends were trimmed by 2 bases and 6 bases, with 9 bases remaining between them. CDR1 NNHNN and CDR2 SYGAGS come from the germline V gene (reference sequence). The CDR3 extends over 14 amino acids.

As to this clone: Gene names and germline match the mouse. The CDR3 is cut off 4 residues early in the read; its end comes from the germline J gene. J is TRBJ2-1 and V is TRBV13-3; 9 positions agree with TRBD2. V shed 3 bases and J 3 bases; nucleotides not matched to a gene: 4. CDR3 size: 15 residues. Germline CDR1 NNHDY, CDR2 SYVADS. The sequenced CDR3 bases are TGTGCCAGCAGTGGTAGACTGGGGGCCTATGCT. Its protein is CASSGRLGAYA. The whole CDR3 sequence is CASSGRLGAYAEQFF.

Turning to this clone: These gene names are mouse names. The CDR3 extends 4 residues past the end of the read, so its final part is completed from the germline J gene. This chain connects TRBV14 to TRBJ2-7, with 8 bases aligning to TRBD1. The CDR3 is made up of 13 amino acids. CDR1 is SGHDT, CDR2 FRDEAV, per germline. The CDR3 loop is CASSFDRGYEQYF. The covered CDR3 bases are TGTGCCAGCAGTTTCGACAGGGGATAT.

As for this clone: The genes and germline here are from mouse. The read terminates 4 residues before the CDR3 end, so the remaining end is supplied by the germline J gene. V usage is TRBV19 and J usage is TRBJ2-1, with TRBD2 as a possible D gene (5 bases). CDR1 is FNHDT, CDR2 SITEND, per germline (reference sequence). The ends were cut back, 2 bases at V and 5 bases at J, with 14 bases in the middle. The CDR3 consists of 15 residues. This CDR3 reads CASSMSGPKDAEQFF. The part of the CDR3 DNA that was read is TGTGCCAGCAGTATGTCTGGGCCGAAAGATGCT.

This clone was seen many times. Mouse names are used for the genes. The CDR3 spells CASSPPGIGAETLYF. The sequenced CDR3 bases are TGTGCCAGCAGCCCCCCTGGTATTGGTGCAGAA. This rearrangement joins TRBV19 to TRBJ2-3; D not resolved. The CDR3 extends 4 residues past the end of the read, so its final part is completed from the germline J gene. V was clipped by 5 bases and J by 1 base, with 14 bases between them. Germline lookup yields CDR1 FNHDT and CDR2 SITEND (reference sequence). CDR3 length: 15 amino acids.

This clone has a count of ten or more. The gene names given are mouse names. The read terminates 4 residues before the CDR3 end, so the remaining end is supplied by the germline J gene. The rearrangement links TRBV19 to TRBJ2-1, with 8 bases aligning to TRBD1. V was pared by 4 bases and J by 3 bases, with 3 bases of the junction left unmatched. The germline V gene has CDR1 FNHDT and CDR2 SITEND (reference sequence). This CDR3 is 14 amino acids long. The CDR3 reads CASSDTGGYAEQFF. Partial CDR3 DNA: TGTGCCAGCAGTGATACAGGGGGCTATGCT.

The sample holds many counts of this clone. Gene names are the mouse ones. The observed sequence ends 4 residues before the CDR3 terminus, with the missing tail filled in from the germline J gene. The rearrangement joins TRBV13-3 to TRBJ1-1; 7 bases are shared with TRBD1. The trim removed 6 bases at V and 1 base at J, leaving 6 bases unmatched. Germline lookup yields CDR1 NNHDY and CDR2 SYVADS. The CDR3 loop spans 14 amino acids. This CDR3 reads CASTPHRGNTEVFF. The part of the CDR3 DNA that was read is TGTGCCAGCACTCCCCACAGGGGAAACACA.

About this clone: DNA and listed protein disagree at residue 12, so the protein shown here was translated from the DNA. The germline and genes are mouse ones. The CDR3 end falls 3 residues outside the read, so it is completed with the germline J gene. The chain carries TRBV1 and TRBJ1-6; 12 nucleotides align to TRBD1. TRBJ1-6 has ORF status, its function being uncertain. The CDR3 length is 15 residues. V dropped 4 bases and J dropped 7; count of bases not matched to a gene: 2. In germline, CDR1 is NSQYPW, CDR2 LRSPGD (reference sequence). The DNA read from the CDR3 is TGCACCTGCAGTGGGGACAGGGGGCGGAATTCGCCC. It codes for CTCSGDRGRNSP. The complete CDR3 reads CTCSGDRGRNSPLYF.

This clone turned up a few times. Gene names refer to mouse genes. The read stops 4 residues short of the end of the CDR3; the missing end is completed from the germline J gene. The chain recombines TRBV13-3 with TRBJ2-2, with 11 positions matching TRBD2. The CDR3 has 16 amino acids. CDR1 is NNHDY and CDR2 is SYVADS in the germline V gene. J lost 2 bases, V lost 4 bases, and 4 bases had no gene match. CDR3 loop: CASSPRDWGNTGQLYF. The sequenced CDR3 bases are TGTGCCAGCAGTCCTCGGGACTGGGGGAACACCGGG. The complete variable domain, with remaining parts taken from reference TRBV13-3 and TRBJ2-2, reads EAAVTQSPRSKVAVTGGKVTLSCHQTNNHDYMYWYRQDTGHGLRLIHYSYVADSTEKGDIPDGYKASRPSQENFSLILELASLSQTAVYFCASSPRDWGNTGQLYFGEGSKLTVL.

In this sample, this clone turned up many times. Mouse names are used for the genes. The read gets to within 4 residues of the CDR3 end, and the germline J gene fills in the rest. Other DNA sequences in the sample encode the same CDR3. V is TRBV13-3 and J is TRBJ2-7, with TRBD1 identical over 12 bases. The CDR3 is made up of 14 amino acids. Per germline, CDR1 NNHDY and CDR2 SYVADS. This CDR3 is CASSVGQGAYEQYF. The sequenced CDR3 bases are TGTGCCAGCAGTGTGGGACAGGGGGCTTAT.

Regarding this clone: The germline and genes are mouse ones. This CDR3 is CTCSADLRLGGLDTQYF. The sequenced CDR3 bases are TGCACCTGCAGTGCAGATCTAAGACTGGGGGGGCTGGAC. The chain joins TRBV1 to TRBJ2-5, with 12 bases that match TRBD2. The read is 4 residues too short to cover the CDR3 end, so that end is filled in from the germline J gene. Germline V gene data show CDR1 as NSQYPW and CDR2 as LRSPGD (reference sequence). There are 17 residues in the CDR3.

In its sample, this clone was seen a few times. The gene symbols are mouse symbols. Partial CDR3 DNA: TGCACCTGCAGTGTCGACTGGGGTAGCTCCTAT. As protein: CTCSVDWGSSY. Given in full, the CDR3 is CTCSVDWGSSYEQYF. The chain combines TRBV1 with TRBJ2-7, with 8 bases that match TRBD2. The CDR3 extends 4 residues past the end of the read, so its final part is completed from the germline J gene. After removal of 4 bases from V and 0 bases from J, the junction contained 5 bases not matched to a gene. CDR1 NSQYPW and CDR2 LRSPGD come from the germline V gene (reference sequence). CDR3 length equals 15 residues.

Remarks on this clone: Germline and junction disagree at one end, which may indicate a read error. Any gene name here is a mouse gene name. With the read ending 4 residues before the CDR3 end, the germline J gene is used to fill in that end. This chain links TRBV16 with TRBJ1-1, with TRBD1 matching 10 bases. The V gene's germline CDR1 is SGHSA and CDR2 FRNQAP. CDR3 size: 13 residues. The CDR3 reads CARRTGGNTEVFF. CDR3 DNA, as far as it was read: TGTGCACGCAGGACAGGGGGAAACACA.

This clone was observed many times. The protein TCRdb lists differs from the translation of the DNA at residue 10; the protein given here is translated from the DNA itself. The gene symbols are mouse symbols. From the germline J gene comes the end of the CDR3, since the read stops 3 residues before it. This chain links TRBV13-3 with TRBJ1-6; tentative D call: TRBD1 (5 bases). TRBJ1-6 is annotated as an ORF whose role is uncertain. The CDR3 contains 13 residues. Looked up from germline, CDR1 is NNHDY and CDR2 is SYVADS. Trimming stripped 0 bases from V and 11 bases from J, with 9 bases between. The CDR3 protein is CASSDVEGTPLYF. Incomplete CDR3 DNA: TGTGCCAGCAGTGATGTGGAGGGGACGCCC.

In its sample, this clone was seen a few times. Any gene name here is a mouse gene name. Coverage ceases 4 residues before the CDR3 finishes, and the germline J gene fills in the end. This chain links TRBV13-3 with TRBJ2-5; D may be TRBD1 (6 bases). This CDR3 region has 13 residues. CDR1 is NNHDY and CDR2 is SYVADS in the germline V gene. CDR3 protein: CASSPGRGDTQYF. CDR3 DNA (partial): TGTGCCAGCAGCCCCGGCAGGGGAGAC.